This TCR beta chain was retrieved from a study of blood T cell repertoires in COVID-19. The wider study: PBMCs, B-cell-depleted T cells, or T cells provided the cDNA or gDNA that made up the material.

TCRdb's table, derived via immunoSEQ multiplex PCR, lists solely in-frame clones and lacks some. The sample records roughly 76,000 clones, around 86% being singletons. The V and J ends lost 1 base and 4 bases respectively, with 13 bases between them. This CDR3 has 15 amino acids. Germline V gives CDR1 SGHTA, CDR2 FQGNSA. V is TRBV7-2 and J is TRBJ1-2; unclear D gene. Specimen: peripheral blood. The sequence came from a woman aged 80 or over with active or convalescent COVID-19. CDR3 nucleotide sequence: TGTGCCAGCAGCTTAGACACCAATCCACCCTATGGCTACACCTTC. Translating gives CASSLDTNPPYGYTF.